Described below is a single T cell receptor beta chain sequence and its context. This entry belongs to a study of T cell changes during pregnancy in multiple sclerosis. The CDR3 sequence is 15 residues long. The germline CDR1 and CDR2 sequences are SGHRS and YFSETQ. Deletions cut 0 bases from V and 0 bases from J, with 7 bases between. Produced via immunoSEQ multiplex PCR; TCRdb's table is partial and in-frame only. The repertoire holds some 75,000 clones, about 95% seen once, with more than 0.95% in the top ten. The chain couples TRBV5-1 to TRBJ2-1; D is possibly TRBD2 (6 bases). The starting material was peripheral blood, obtained in the second trimester of pregnancy. This TCR was sampled from a female donor with multiple sclerosis, enrolled in a pregnancy study. Here the CDR3 reads CASSLVEGSYNEQFF. The CDR3 bases are TGCGCCAGCAGCTTGGTGGAGGGCTCCTACAATGAGCAGTTCTTC.